Sequencing of this T cell receptor (beta chain) was carried out in a study of CD8 T cells in ankylosing spondylitis. As regards this clonotype: Its antigen is unidentified.

The CDR3 is 14 amino acids. V was shortened by 6 bases and J by 0 bases, with 12 bases between the two germline ends. The germline gives CDR1 SNHLY, CDR2 FYNNEI. Whole-study findings and limits: Clones linked to disease were reported to show significant enrichment in matched ankylosing spondylitis synovial fluid. In the blood and synovial fluid of reactive arthritis, some motif variants had been previously reported.

TCRdb reanalysed the 5' RACE reads using MiXCR and keeps one entry per CDR3 protein. The top ten hold 9% to 15% of the sample, which has approximately 110,000 distinct CDR3 sequences, 24% seen once. This chain connects TRBV2 to TRBJ2-7, with a tentative D call TRBD1 (6 bases). The receptor was isolated from a male donor with ankylosing spondylitis. Sequenced input: synovial fluid, either unsorted or a sorted T cell fraction (not recorded which). CDR3 DNA sequence: TGTGCCAGCAGGCACCGGGACAACTCCTACGAGCAGTACTTC. Its protein product is CASRHRDNSYEQYF.